The 21 T cell receptor beta chains below were found in one sample sequenced in a study of T-cell reconstitution after alpha-beta-depleted transplantation in children. Unique molecular identifiers were incorporated into the prepared TCRbeta library. TCRdb redid the calling of the PCR reads with MiXCR, one entry per CDR3 protein. Of a few hundred thousand distinct CDR3 sequences listed, approximately 23% were seen once; the top ten hold approximately 11%. The sequenced sample was PBMCs, mostly from graft donor cells, obtained 180 days after TCRalphabeta/CD19-depleted stem cell transplant. These receptors all stem from a male patient younger than 18 who had a stem cell transplant for acute lymphoblastic leukemia, so the T cells may come from the graft donor.

This clonotype has only a few counts. V and J are TRBV27 and TRBJ1-2, with TRBD1 matching 7 bases. V gave up 2 bases and J gave up 7 bases; unmatched junction bases: 4. CDR3 length: 13 amino acids. Germline V gene lookup returns CDR1 MNHEY and CDR2 SMNVEV (reference sequence). This CDR3 reads CASSLTGVGGYTF. CDR3 in DNA: TGTGCCAGCAGTTTAACAGGGGTCGGTGGCTACACCTTC.

The rearrangement joins TRBV5-1 to TRBJ2-7; D is unresolved. V was clipped by 4 bases and J by 3 bases, with 8 bases between them. The V gene's germline CDR1 is SGHRS and CDR2 YFSETQ. CDR3 length: 12 residues. CDR3 DNA sequence: TGCGCCAGCAGCGTGGACGGCTACGAGCAGTACTTC. It yields the protein CASSVDGYEQYF.

The rearrangement uses TRBV20-1 and TRBJ2-3; TRBD2 is a possible D gene (5 bases). This CDR3 comprises 15 residues. Trimming pared 2 bases from V and 3 bases from J, leaving 15 bases between. Germline lookup yields CDR1 DFQATT and CDR2 SNEGSKA (reference sequence). CDR3 residues: CSARSWGDRTDTQYF. DNA of the CDR3: TGCAGTGCTAGATCTTGGGGAGATCGGACAGATACGCAGTATTTT.

This clonotype has just a few counts. The J gene is TRBJ2-5, the V gene TRBV4-2; 7 bases agree with TRBD2. The CDR3 runs to 16 residues. With 0 bases clipped from V and 2 bases from J, the junction kept 6 bases outside the gene matches. The germline V gene encodes CDR1 LGHNA and CDR2 YNFKEQ. The CDR3 DNA reads as TGTGCCAGCAGCCAAGACGCCGGGAGGTTACAAGAGACCCAGTACTTC. This encodes CASSQDAGRLQETQYF.

This clonotype was seen more than once but under ten times. The chain combines TRBV27 with TRBJ1-2; D gene ambiguous. The CDR3 is 15 residues long. V gave up 3 bases and J gave up 4 bases, with 15 bases separating them. The V gene's germline CDR1 is MNHEY and CDR2 SMNVEV (reference sequence). CDR3 loop: CASSFGRSLLYGYTF. The CDR3 DNA is TGTGCCAGCAGTTTCGGCAGGTCGCTTCTCTATGGCTACACCTTC.

This clonotype was counted between two and nine times. This chain uses TRBV3-1 with TRBJ2-5, with D unresolved. V gave up 5 bases and J gave up 3 bases, with 7 bases separating them. There are 12 residues in the CDR3. Germline loops: CDR1 LGHDT, CDR2 YNNKEL (reference sequence). DNA for the CDR3: TGTGCCAGCAGCTGGGTCAAAGAGACCCAGTACTTC. This codes for CASSWVKETQYF.

The chain is built from TRBV6-5 and TRBJ2-5; 8 nucleotides align to TRBD2. Trimming removed 2 bases from V and 5 bases from J; junction bases left unmatched: 7. The CDR3 is 15 amino acids. In germline, CDR1 is MNHEY, CDR2 SVGAGI. The CDR3 nucleotides are TGTGCCAGCAGTTACGAGACTAGCGTCGGGGAGACCCAGTACTTC. Amino acid sequence: CASSYETSVGETQYF.

With respect to this clonotype: A much larger clone differs from this one at a single base, so this may be a read error. The chain employs TRBV12-3 or TRBV12-4 and TRBJ1-2; D gene unclear. The CDR3 consists of 17 residues. The V end lost 3 bases, the J end lost 5 bases, and 22 bases lay between the germline ends. The CDR3 DNA sequence: TGTGCCAGCAGTTTGGCTAGACTAACTCTCGATATTTATGGCTACACCTTC. Its protein is CASSLARLTLDIYGYTF.

This clonotype was recorded at least ten times. V usage is TRBV12-3 or TRBV12-4 and J usage is TRBJ2-5; TRBD2 might be the D (6 bases). The CDR3 spans 13 residues. Trimming left V 5 bases short and J 4 bases short, with 11 bases between. The CDR3 sequence is CASSRKGGETQYF. CDR3 nucleotides: TGTGCCAGCAGTCGGAAGGGAGGAGAGACCCAGTACTTC.

The chain combines TRBV7-7 with TRBJ2-1; no clear D. V was shortened by 5 bases and J by 4 bases, with 12 bases between the two germline ends. CDR1 is SSHAT and CDR2 is FNYEAQ in the germline V gene (reference sequence). The CDR3 runs to 14 residues. Here the CDR3 DNA reads TGTGCCAGCAGCCCACGGGCCGGGTACAATGAGCAGTTCTTC. This sequence encodes CASSPRAGYNEQFF. Full variable domain (rest looked up from reference TRBV7-7 and TRBJ2-1): GAGVSQSPRYKVTKRGQDVTLRCDPISSHATLYWYQQALGQGPEFLTYFNYEAQPDKSGLPSDRFSAERPEGSISTLTIQRTEQRDSAMYRCASSPRAGYNEQFFGPGTRLTVL.

A few counts support this clonotype. The genes are TRBV28 and TRBJ2-3, with 10 bases matching TRBD2. CDR1 MDHEN and CDR2 SYDVKM come from the germline V gene. The CDR3 runs 14 residues. With V trimmed by 2 bases and J by 7 bases, 3 bases remained unmatched. The CDR3 spells CASSLPAGGNTQYF. The CDR3 DNA sequence: TGTGCCAGCAGTTTACCAGCGGGAGGGAATACGCAGTATTTT.

The chain uses TRBV6-1 and TRBJ2-3, with D perhaps matching TRBD2 (5 bases). V lost 4 bases, J lost 2 bases, and 19 bases lay in between. The CDR3 spans 17 residues. Germline values: CDR1 MNHNS, CDR2 SASEGT. The chain's CDR3 is CASSGERSWTPTDTQYF. CDR3 nucleotides: TGTGCCAGCAGTGGGGAGCGCTCCTGGACTCCCACAGATACGCAGTATTTT.

Only a few counts were recorded for this clonotype. The chain joins TRBV5-1 to TRBJ2-1, with 9 nucleotides matching TRBD2. V lost 3 bases to trimming and J lost 8 bases; unmatched junction nucleotides: 9. The CDR3 is made up of 15 amino acids. The V gene's germline CDR1 is SGHRS and CDR2 YFSETQ. The CDR3 region has the DNA TGCGCCAGCAGCTGGCCTAGCGGGGTCCGGGATGAGCAGTTCTTC. Its protein product is CASSWPSGVRDEQFF.

This sequence joins TRBV20-1 and TRBJ2-5; 8 nucleotides align to TRBD2. The ends lost 5 bases at V and 7 bases at J; junction bases unmatched: 12. Looked up from germline, CDR1 is DFQATT and CDR2 is SNEGSKA (reference sequence). The CDR3 consists of 14 residues. This CDR3 is CSALLTSAGRTQYF. The CDR3, as DNA: TGCAGTGCTCTTCTGACTAGCGCTGGGCGGACCCAGTACTTC.

This clonotype was seen a handful of times. The genes are TRBV3-1 and TRBJ1-2, with D maybe TRBD1 (6 bases). The CDR3 totals 15 residues. CDR1 is LGHDT, CDR2 YNNKEL, per germline (reference sequence). The germline V and J ends were trimmed by 4 bases and 0 bases, with 12 bases remaining between them. CDR3 amino acids: CASSPRTATNYGYTF. The CDR3 DNA reads as TGTGCCAGCAGCCCCCGGACAGCTACTAACTATGGCTACACCTTC.

The CDR3 nucleotides read TGTGCCAGCAGCTTGGGGGACAGTTCCCAGTACGAGCAGTACTTC. Its translation is CASSLGDSSQYEQYF. The chain employs TRBV5-6 and TRBJ2-7; 7 nucleotides line up with TRBD1. CDR3 size: 15 residues. The V segment lost 0 bases and the J segment 4 bases; nucleotides outside the gene matches: 7. Looked up from germline, CDR1 is SGHDT and CDR2 is YYEEEE. The complete variable domain, with remaining parts taken from reference TRBV5-6 and TRBJ2-7, reads DAGVTQSPTHLIKTRGQQVTLRCSPKSGHDTVSWYQQALGQGPQFIFQYYEEEERQRGNFPDRFSGHQFPNYSSELNVNALLLGDSALYLCASSLGDSSQYEQYFGPGTRLTVT.

V gene TRBV7-3 combines with J gene TRBJ2-1; D is uncertain. Trimming shortened V by 6 bases and J by 0 bases, and 9 bases separated the two germline ends. The CDR3 has 14 amino acids. CDR1 and CDR2 (germline): SGHTA, FQGTGA. The CDR3 reads CASSRKGSYNEQFF. The CDR3 bases are TGTGCCAGCAGTCGAAAGGGCTCCTACAATGAGCAGTTCTTC.

This sequence joins TRBV5-1 and TRBJ2-4, with TRBD1 matching 8 bases. Germline CDR1 SGHRS, CDR2 YFSETQ. The CDR3 covers 16 residues. With 4 bases clipped from V and 9 bases from J, the junction kept 15 bases outside the gene matches. The CDR3 spells CASSITGGLTIGIQYF. The CDR3 region has the DNA TGCGCCAGCAGCATCACAGGGGGGCTAACTATAGGCATTCAGTACTTC.

A few counts support this clonotype. The chain employs TRBV9 and TRBJ1-1; a possible D gene is TRBD1 (5 bases). Trimming removed 5 bases at V and 0 bases at J, with 14 bases between. Germline CDR1 reads SGDLS; CDR2 reads YYNGEE. The CDR3 totals 15 residues. CDR3 in DNA: TGTGCCAGCAGTTATTCAGGGCTCATGAACACTGAAGCTTTCTTT. Translated: CASSYSGLMNTEAFF.

The chain employs TRBV12-3 or TRBV12-4 and TRBJ2-1; TRBD2 aligns across 11 bases. The CDR3 is 16 residues long. V trimming: 2 bases; J trimming: 6 bases; junction bases outside the gene matches: 6. Here the CDR3 DNA reads TGTGCCAGCAGTTTACACGGGACTAGCGGTCCCAATGAGCAGTTCTTC. Translated, it gives CASSLHGTSGPNEQFF.

The chain employs TRBV4-1 and TRBJ2-2, with 10 nucleotides matching TRBD2. The CDR3 length is 15 residues. Germline V lookup: CDR1 MGHRA, CDR2 YSYEKL. After removal of 1 base from V and 5 bases from J, the junction contained 1 base not matched to a gene. The CDR3 nucleotides are TGCGCCAGCAGCCAAGTACTAGCGGGAACCGGGGAGCTGTTTTTT. Protein sequence: CASSQVLAGTGELFF.